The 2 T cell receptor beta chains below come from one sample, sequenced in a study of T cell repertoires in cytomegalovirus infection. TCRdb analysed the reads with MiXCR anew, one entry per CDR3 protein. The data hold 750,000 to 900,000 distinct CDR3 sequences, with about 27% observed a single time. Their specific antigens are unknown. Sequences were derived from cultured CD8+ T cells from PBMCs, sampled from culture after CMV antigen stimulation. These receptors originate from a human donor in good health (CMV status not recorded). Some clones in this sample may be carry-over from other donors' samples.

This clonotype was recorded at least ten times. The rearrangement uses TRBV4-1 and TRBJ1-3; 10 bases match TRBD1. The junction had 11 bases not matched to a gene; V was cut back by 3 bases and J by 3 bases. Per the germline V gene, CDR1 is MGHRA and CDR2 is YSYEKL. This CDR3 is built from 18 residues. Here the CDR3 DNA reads TGCGCCAGCAGCCAGATACCACGACAGGGGGCGGGTGGAAACACCATATATTTT. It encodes CASSQIPRQGAGGNTIYF.

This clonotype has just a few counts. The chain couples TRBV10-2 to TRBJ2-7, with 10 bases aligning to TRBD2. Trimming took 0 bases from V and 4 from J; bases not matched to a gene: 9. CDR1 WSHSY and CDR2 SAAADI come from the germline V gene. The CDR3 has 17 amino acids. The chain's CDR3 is CASSESAPSGGWYEQYF. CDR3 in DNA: TGCGCCAGCAGTGAGTCGGCCCCTAGCGGGGGCTGGTACGAGCAGTACTTC.